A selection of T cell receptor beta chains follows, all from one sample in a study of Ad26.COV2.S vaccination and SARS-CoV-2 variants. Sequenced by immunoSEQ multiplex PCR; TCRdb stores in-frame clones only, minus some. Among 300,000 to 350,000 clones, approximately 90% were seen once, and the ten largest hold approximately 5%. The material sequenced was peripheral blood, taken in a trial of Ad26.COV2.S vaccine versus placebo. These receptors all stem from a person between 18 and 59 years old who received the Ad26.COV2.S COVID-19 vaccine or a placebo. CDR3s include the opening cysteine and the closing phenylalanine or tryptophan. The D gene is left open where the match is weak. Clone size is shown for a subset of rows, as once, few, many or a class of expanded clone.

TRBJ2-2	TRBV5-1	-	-	TGCGCCAGCAGCTTGGTCCAAAGGTCGAGAAGACCGAACACCGGGGAGCTGTTTTTT	CASSLVQRSRRPNTGELFF
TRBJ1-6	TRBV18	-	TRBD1	TGTGCCAGCTCGCAGGGACAGGGGAGGAATTCACCCCTCCACTTT	CASSQGQGRNSPLHF
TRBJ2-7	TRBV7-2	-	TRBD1	TGTGCCAGCAGCCCCCGGACAGGGATCGGTTACGAGCAGTACTTC	CASSPRTGIGYEQYF
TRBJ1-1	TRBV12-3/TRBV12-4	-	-	TGTGCCAGCAGGCTGGAGGCGGTCCAGTCCGCTTTCTTT	CASRLEAVQSAFF
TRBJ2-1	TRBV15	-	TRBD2	TGTGCCACCAGCAGTAGAGCGGGAGGGTCCTACAATGAGCAGTTCTTC	CATSSRAGGSYNEQFF
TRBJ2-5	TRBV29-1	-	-	TGCAGCGCGGGAGAATTTCAAGAGACCCAGTACTTC	CSAGEFQETQYF
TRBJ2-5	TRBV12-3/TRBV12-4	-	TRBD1	TGTGCCAGCAGGGACGACAGGGGAGAGACCCAGTACTTC	CASRDDRGETQYF
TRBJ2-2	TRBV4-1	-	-	TGCGCCAGCAGCCCGGAGGGCGGAACGAACACCGGGGAGCTGTTTTTT	CASSPEGGTNTGELFF
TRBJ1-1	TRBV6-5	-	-	TGTGCCAGCACCCAGGGAGCTGAAGCTTTCTTT	CASTQGAEAFF
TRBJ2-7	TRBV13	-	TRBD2	TGTGCCAGCAGCTTGACTAGCGGTACACTCCCCTACGAGCAGTACTTC	CASSLTSGTLPYEQYF
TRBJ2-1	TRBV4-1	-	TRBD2	TGCGCCAGCAGCCCTCACGGGACTAGCGGCTCCTACAATGAGCAGTTCTTC	CASSPHGTSGSYNEQFF
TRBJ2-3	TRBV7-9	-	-	TGTGCCAGCAGTCGACGTGGGACGAGCACAGATACGCAGTATTTT	CASSRRGTSTDTQYF
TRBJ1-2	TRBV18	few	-	TGTGCCAGCTCACAAGCCGGCGACTCCGGTGGCTACACCTTC	CASSQAGDSGGYTF
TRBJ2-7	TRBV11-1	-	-	TGTGCCAGCAGCCGGGACTCGAGCTCCTACGAGCAGTACTTC	CASSRDSSSYEQYF
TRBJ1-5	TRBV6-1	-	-	TGTGCCAGCAGTGAAGGACAGTGGGACAATCAGCCCCAGCATTTT	CASSEGQWDNQPQHF
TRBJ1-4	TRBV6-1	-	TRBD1	TGTGCCAGCAGTGAAACAGGGGCTGAAAAACTGTTTTTT	CASSETGAEKLFF
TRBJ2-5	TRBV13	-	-	TGTGCCAGCAGCGGACTAAGGTACCAAGAGACCCAGTACTTC	CASSGLRYQETQYF
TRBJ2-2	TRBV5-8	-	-	TGTGCCAGCAGCTTGGAAAAGGGGGGTCACACCGGGGAGCTGTTTTTT	CASSLEKGGHTGELFF
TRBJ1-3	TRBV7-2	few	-	TGTGCCAGCAGCTTAGCGCTTCGGGGCAGGTCCTCTGGAAACACCATATATTTT	CASSLALRGRSSGNTIYF
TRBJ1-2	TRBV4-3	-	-	TGCGCCAGCAGCCAAGATGGTCGATATGGCTACACCTTC	CASSQDGRYGYTF
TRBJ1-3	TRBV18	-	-	TGTGCCAGCTCACCACCAGACCCTGGAAACACCATATATTTT	CASSPPDPGNTIYF
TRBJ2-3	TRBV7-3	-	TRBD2	TGTGCCAGCAGCCCCATGACTAGCGGGGACCACACAGATACGCAGTATTTT	CASSPMTSGDHTDTQYF
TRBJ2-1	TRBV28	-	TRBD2	TGTGCCAGCAGTTTACTAGCGGGAGTTCCTGAGCAGTTCTTC	CASSLLAGVPEQFF
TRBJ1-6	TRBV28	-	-	TGTGCCAGTGGGGCGGTAAGCTCCTATAATTCACCCCTCCACTTT	CASGAVSSYNSPLHF
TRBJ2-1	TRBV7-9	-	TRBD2	TGTGCCAGCAGCCCGGGACTAGATTATTTCAATGAGCAGTTCTTC	CASSPGLDYFNEQFF
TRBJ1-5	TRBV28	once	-	TGTGCCAGCAGTTTAGTGCTAAATCAGCCCCAGCATTTT	CASSLVLNQPQHF
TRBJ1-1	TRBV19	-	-	TGTGCCAGTAGTATCTCCAGAGGGAACACTGAAGCTTTCTTT	CASSISRGNTEAFF
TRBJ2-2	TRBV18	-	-	TGTGCCAGCTCACCACTTAGCACCGGGGAGCTGTTTTTT	CASSPLSTGELFF
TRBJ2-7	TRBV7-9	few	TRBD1	TGTGCCAGCAGCCCCCAGGGACAGGGGGCCAGCGAGCAGTACTTC	CASSPQGQGASEQYF
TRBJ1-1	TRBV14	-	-	TGTGCCAGCAGCCTGGGGACAAGGAACACTGAAGCTTTCTTT	CASSLGTRNTEAFF
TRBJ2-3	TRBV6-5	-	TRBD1	TGTGCCAGCAGAAAGGACAGGGGTAGCACAGATACGCAGTATTTT	CASRKDRGSTDTQYF
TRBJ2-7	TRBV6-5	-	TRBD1	TGTGCCAGCAGCTCCGACAGGGGAAGCTACGAGCAGTACTTC	CASSSDRGSYEQYF
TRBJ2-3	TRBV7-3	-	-	TGTGCCAGCAGCTTAGCAGGGATTGGAGTCACAGATACGCAGTATTTT	CASSLAGIGVTDTQYF
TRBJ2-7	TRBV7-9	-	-	TGTGCCAGCAGCTTAGTAGGGTACGAGCAGTACTTC	CASSLVGYEQYF
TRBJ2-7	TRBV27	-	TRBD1	TGTGCCAGCAGCCCTCGTGCGACAGGGCACTACGAGCAGTACTTC	CASSPRATGHYEQYF
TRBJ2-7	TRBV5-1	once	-	TGCGCCAGCAGCTTGGGTACGGGGACCTACGAGCAGTACTTC	CASSLGTGTYEQYF
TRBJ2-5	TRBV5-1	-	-	TGCGCCAGCAGCATCCAAGAGACCCAGTACTTC	CASSIQETQYF
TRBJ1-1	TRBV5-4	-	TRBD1	TGTGCCAGCAGAAAAATGGGGGACAGGTTGAACACTGAAGCTTTCTTT	CASRKMGDRLNTEAFF
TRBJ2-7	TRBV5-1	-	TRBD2	TGCGCCAGCAGCCCGGGACTAGCCGGCTACGAGCAGTACTTC	CASSPGLAGYEQYF
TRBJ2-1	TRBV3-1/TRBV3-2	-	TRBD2	TGTGCCAGCAGCCAAGTCGTAGCGGGGAACCTGAATGAGCAGTTCTTC	CASSQVVAGNLNEQFF